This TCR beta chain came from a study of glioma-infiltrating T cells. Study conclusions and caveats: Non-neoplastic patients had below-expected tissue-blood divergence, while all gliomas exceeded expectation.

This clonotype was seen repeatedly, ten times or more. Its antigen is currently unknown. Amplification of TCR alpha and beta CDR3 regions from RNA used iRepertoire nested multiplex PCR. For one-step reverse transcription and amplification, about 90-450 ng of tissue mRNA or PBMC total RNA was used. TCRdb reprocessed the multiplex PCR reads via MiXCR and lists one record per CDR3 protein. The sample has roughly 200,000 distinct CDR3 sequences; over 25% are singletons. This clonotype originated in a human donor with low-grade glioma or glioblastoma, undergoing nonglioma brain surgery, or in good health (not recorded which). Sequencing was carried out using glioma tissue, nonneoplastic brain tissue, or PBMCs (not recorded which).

The CDR3 region is CASTPSGLETQYF. The CDR3 region has the DNA TGTGCCAGCACCCCTAGCGGGCTAGAGACCCAGTACTTC. V and J are TRBV6-1 and TRBJ2-5, with 8 bases aligning to TRBD2. This CDR3 contains 13 residues. V lost 7 bases, J lost 4 bases, and 5 bases stayed unmatched. Germline V gene data show CDR1 as MNHNS and CDR2 as SASEGT.